The clone carrying this TCR beta chain was seen many times. Its target is not known. MiXCR was used by TCRdb to re-call the PCR reads. The sample consists of approximately 31,000 clones, approximately 19% of them appearing once. This entry is derived from a study of metastatic and nonmetastatic thyroid tumors. Overall study findings and caveats: It was reportedly found that TCR beta diversity was significantly higher in malignant thyroid tumors than in benign nodules, a difference seen in both blood and tumor samples.

None of the patients had undergone any treatment ahead of thyroid surgery. The CDR3 loop spans 15 amino acids. The V end was cut by 3 bases, the J end by 3 bases, with 12 bases between. The germline V gene encodes CDR1 KGHSH and CDR2 LQKENI. The clonotype was recovered from a female donor with papillary thyroid cancer or a benign thyroid nodule (not recorded which). Some clones in this sample may be carry-over from other donors' samples. Sequencing was carried out using blood. The chain combines TRBV18 with TRBJ1-5; tentatively, D is TRBD1 (6 bases). In nucleotides, the CDR3 is TGTGCCAGCTCACCGGGGGGCCTGATCAATCAGCCCCAGCATTTT. It encodes CASSPGGLINQPQHF. Together with reference TRBV18 and TRBJ1-5, the CDR3 gives the full variable domain: NAGVMQNPRHLVRRRGQEARLRCSPMKGHSHVYWYRQLPEEGLKFMVYLQKENIIDESGMPKERFSAEFPKEGPSILRIQQVVRGDSAAYFCASSPGGLINQPQHFGDGTRLSIL.